A selection of T cell receptor beta chains follows, all from one sample in a study of shared clonotypes between healthy human individuals. Method: immunoSEQ multiplex PCR; TCRdb's copy keeps in-frame clones and lacks some. In the table there are around 2.5 million clones, roughly 93% of which are singletons. The material sequenced was naive CD4+ T cells from PBMCs. Source of these receptors: a man aged 18 to 29 in good health. Some clones in this sample may be carry-over from other donors' samples. CDR3s leave out the opening cysteine and the closing phenylalanine or tryptophan. The order of the fields is V gene, J gene, CDR3 protein.

V: TRBV7-3; J: TRBJ1-2; CDR3: ASSSNPPEGT
V: TRBV15; J: TRBJ1-1; CDR3: ATSRGGDLNTEAF
V: TRBV28; J: TRBJ2-2; CDR3: ASSDPGNTGELF
V: TRBV28; J: TRBJ1-1; CDR3: ASILSEYTEAF
V: TRBV25-1; J: TRBJ2-1; CDR3: ASSEGGWGDNYNEQF
V: TRBV19; J: TRBJ1-1; CDR3: ASSIVGRGNTEAF
V: TRBV7-2; J: TRBJ2-1; CDR3: ASSLLGSGVFGEQF
V: TRBV7-2; J: TRBJ2-1; CDR3: ASSLGGSRGGEQF
V: TRBV4-1; J: TRBJ1-2; CDR3: ASSQVLQGKAGDYGYT
V: TRBV5-6; J: TRBJ1-1; CDR3: ASSLVYPNTEAF
V: TRBV13; J: TRBJ2-5; CDR3: ASSLQRSQETQY
V: TRBV5-1; J: TRBJ2-7; CDR3: ASSFRRGSSYEQY
V: TRBV7-8; J: TRBJ2-2; CDR3: ASSSTGPSPGELF
V: TRBV11-2; J: TRBJ2-1; CDR3: ASSSVTGLLYNEQF
V: TRBV27; J: TRBJ1-1; CDR3: ASSLRGRSTEAF
V: TRBV7-9; J: TRBJ1-1; CDR3: ASSNGDRADTEAF
V: TRBV29-1; J: TRBJ1-2; CDR3: SGQGGGYGYT
V: TRBV4-1; J: TRBJ1-1; CDR3: ASSQEPGVGTEAF
V: TRBV5-1; J: TRBJ2-2; CDR3: ASSFTRNTGELF
V: TRBV12-2; J: TRBJ1-5; CDR3: ASRLGTGSGRPQH
V: TRBV5-1; J: TRBJ2-1; CDR3: ASSYTGDYNEQF
V: TRBV5-1; J: TRBJ2-1; CDR3: ASSLLQGPYNEQF
V: TRBV10-3; J: TRBJ2-6; CDR3: AISDRGPSGANVLT
V: TRBV27; J: TRBJ1-5; CDR3: ASSPRQPTNQPQH
V: TRBV5-1; J: TRBJ2-1; CDR3: ASSLGTSGNNEQF
V: TRBV28; J: TRBJ1-2; CDR3: ASSLPETYGYT
V: TRBV27; J: TRBJ2-5; CDR3: ASSAQETQY
V: TRBV10-3; J: TRBJ1-2; CDR3: AISDQGMAGYT
V: TRBV7-8; J: TRBJ2-7; CDR3: ASSLDLAGGQSSYEQY